One and the same sample provided the 21 T cell receptor beta chains below, sequenced in a study of blood T cell repertoires in COVID-19. The data were produced by immunoSEQ multiplex PCR, yet TCRdb's version contains in-frame clones alone and is incomplete. The sample consists of approximately 150,000 clones, 80% to 90% of them appearing once. The sample consisted of peripheral blood. The receptors were sampled from an elderly woman with acute or convalescent COVID-19.

The chain employs TRBV7-3 and TRBJ2-7, with D possibly matching TRBD1 (5 bases). CDR3 length: 13 amino acids. V was pared by 5 bases and J by 4 bases, with 12 bases between. Germline-derived CDR1 and CDR2 are SGHTA and FQGTGA. The CDR3 DNA reads TGTGCCAGCAGCCTCTTGAAGGGGTACGAGCAGTACTTC. Translating gives CASSLLKGYEQYF. The entire variable domain, with the rest obtained from reference TRBV7-3 and TRBJ2-7, is as follows: GAGVSQTPSNKVTEKGKYVELRCDPISGHTALYWYRQSLGQGPEFLIYFQGTGAADDSGLPNDRFFAVRPEGSVSTLKIQRTERGDSAVYLCASSLLKGYEQYFGPGTRLTVT.

The table lists this clone with a few counts. The chain links TRBV29-1 to TRBJ1-1, with D perhaps TRBD1 (5 bases). The length of the CDR3 is 12 residues. V dropped 0 bases and J dropped 14 bases, with 16 bases sitting between them. CDR1 is SQVTM and CDR2 is ANQGSEA in the germline V gene. The CDR3 nucleotides are TGCAGCGTTGAAGAGGAGAAACAGGCAGAGTTCTTT. Translated, it gives CSVEEEKQAEFF.

The V call is TRBV5-6, the J call TRBJ1-2; 9 bases line up with TRBD1. The CDR3 covers 17 residues. Trimming took 1 base from V and 2 from J; bases not matched to a gene: 9. The germline V gene encodes CDR1 SGHDT and CDR2 YYEEEE. The CDR3 DNA sequence: TGTGCCAGCAGCTTGACTCCCGGGACAGGGAAGAACTATGGCTACACCTTC. Translation: CASSLTPGTGKNYGYTF.

This clone was picked up a small number of times. This chain connects TRBV19 to TRBJ2-1, with TRBD2 matching over 9 bases. Germline CDR1 reads LNHDA; CDR2 reads SQIVND (reference sequence). The CDR3 is made up of 15 amino acids. Losses at the gene ends were 1 base for V and 8 bases for J; bases not matched to a gene: 6. The CDR3 DNA reads as TGTGCCAGTAGTATAGGGCGGGGGGGCTCGGATGAGCAGTTCTTC. Translated: CASSIGRGGSDEQFF.

In this sample, this clone turned up once. The CDR3 loop is CATSDRRGEAFF. As DNA, the CDR3 is TGTGCCACCAGTGATCGGAGGGGTGAAGCTTTCTTT. The chain is built from TRBV24-1 and TRBJ1-1; perhaps TRBD1 as D (5 bases). Germline loops: CDR1 KGHDR, CDR2 SFDVKD. The germline V and J ends were trimmed by 3 bases and 7 bases, with 8 bases remaining between them. There are 12 residues in the CDR3.

The gene calls are TRBV24-1 and TRBJ1-1, with D tentatively TRBD1 (6 bases). V was shortened by 3 bases and J by 8 bases, with 9 bases between the two germline ends. CDR1 and CDR2 (germline): KGHDR, SFDVKD. This CDR3 has 12 residues. CDR3 bases: TGTGCCACCAGTGATGCCGGGACAGAAGCTTTCTTT. The encoded protein is CATSDAGTEAFF.

CDR3 sequence reads: CASSQVRTLQYNEQFF. The DNA for the CDR3 is TGTGCCAGCAGCCAAGTAAGGACTTTACAGTACAATGAGCAGTTCTTC. The chain employs TRBV3-1 (or the pseudogene TRBV3-2) and TRBJ2-1; D may be TRBD2 (5 bases). Germline V lookup: CDR1 LGHDT, CDR2 YNNKEL (reference sequence). V was cut by 1 base and J by 4 bases, with 14 bases left in between. This CDR3 has 16 amino acids.

This chain links TRBV7-9 with TRBJ2-3; a possible D gene is TRBD1 (5 bases). The germline V gene has CDR1 SEHNR and CDR2 FQNEAQ (reference sequence). Trimming took off 4 bases at V and 2 bases at J, with 13 bases between the two ends. This CDR3 region has 15 residues. The CDR3 coding sequence is TGTGCCAGCAGCTCCCAGGGCAGTCCCACAGATACGCAGTATTTT. It translates to CASSSQGSPTDTQYF.

The chain employs TRBV29-1 and TRBJ1-4; D is undetermined. V lost 4 bases and J 7 bases, leaving 10 bases between the germline ends. Germline V gene data show CDR1 as SQVTM and CDR2 as ANQGSEA. The CDR3 consists of 12 residues. The CDR3 is CSVGPTGEKLFF. Here the CDR3 DNA reads TGCAGCGTTGGCCCCACCGGTGAAAAACTGTTTTTT.

The table lists this clone with a count of one. This chain uses TRBV19 with TRBJ2-7; D remains unclear. Germline V lookup: CDR1 LNHDA, CDR2 SQIVND (reference sequence). The CDR3 is 15 amino acids. V lost 1 base and J 6 bases, leaving 16 bases between the germline ends. CDR3 bases: TGTGCCAGTAGTATAGTGCCAGTATTAGGCGGCGAGCAGTACTTC. Translating it yields CASSIVPVLGGEQYF.

V and J are TRBV7-2 and TRBJ1-5, with D maybe TRBD1 (6 bases). V was pared by 5 bases and J by 3 bases, with 17 bases between. The CDR3 runs to 16 residues. Germline V lookup: CDR1 SGHTA, CDR2 FQGNSA. This chain's CDR3 is CASSPSGQSYNQPQHF. The CDR3 region has the DNA TGTGCCAGCAGCCCAAGTGGACAGTCTTACAATCAGCCCCAGCATTTT.

The genes are TRBV27 and TRBJ2-1, with a weak D call TRBD1 (7 bases). Trimming left V 4 bases short and J 6 bases short, with 19 bases between. Per germline, CDR1 MNHEY and CDR2 SMNVEV (reference sequence). This CDR3 is built from 16 residues. The CDR3 here is CASSSAQGRIGNEQFF. CDR3 coding DNA: TGTGCCAGCAGTTCAGCACAGGGGAGGATAGGCAATGAGCAGTTCTTC.

The chain combines TRBV5-1 with TRBJ2-1; 9 nucleotides line up with TRBD2. CDR1 and CDR2 from the germline V gene are SGHRS and YFSETQ. V gave up 1 base and J gave up 9 bases; unmatched junction bases: 8. The CDR3 sequence is 15 residues long. The CDR3 spells CASSLRSGSSGEQFF. Here the CDR3 DNA reads TGCGCCAGCAGCTTGCGTAGCGGGAGTTCTGGTGAGCAGTTCTTC.

The CDR3 DNA is TGTGCCAGCAGTCCAAAAACCCAAGCGGGGGTGAACTACAATGAGCAGTTCTTC. It translates to CASSPKTQAGVNYNEQFF. The V call is TRBV2, the J call TRBJ2-1; 8 bases map to TRBD2. The V gene end was trimmed by 5 bases and the J gene end by 3 bases; junction bases not matched to a gene: 15. CDR3 length: 18 amino acids. CDR1 is SNHLY and CDR2 is FYNNEI in the germline V gene.

There are a few counts of this clone. The gene calls are TRBV18 and TRBJ1-6, with 8 bases fitting TRBD1. Trimming took 1 base from V and 9 from J; bases not matched to a gene: 11. The CDR3 has 17 amino acids. Germline CDR1 KGHSH, CDR2 LQKENI. CDR3 amino acids: CASSPQQTGARGSPLHF. The CDR3 DNA sequence: TGTGCCAGCTCACCACAGCAGACAGGGGCCCGAGGTTCACCCCTCCACTTT.

The chain couples TRBV7-2 to TRBJ2-2; unclear D gene. The germline V and J ends were trimmed by 6 bases and 3 bases, with 8 bases remaining between them. This CDR3 is built from 13 residues. Germline assignment: CDR1 SGHTA and CDR2 FQGNSA. The CDR3 here is CASSFLDTGELFF. CDR3 nucleotides: TGTGCCAGCAGTTTCCTTGACACCGGGGAGCTGTTTTTT.

The chain couples TRBV28 to TRBJ1-1; 7 nucleotides agree with TRBD1. CDR3 length: 15 residues. V gave up 6 bases and J gave up 2 bases; unmatched junction bases: 9. The germline CDR1 and CDR2 sequences are MDHEN and SYDVKM. CDR3 sequence reads: CASRTQGQVNTEAFF. The DNA of the CDR3 is TGTGCCAGCAGGACACAAGGACAGGTCAACACTGAAGCTTTCTTT.

The chain employs TRBV9 and TRBJ2-1, with TRBD1 matching 8 bases. With V trimmed by 2 bases and J by 8 bases, 9 bases remained unmatched. This CDR3 region has 15 residues. The germline CDR1 and CDR2 sequences are SGDLS and YYNGEE. The DNA of the CDR3 is TGTGCCAGCAGCGTCGCAGGGGGCCTTTTGGATGAGCAGTTCTTC. It codes for CASSVAGGLLDEQFF.

This clone was detected a few times. In DNA form, the CDR3 reads TGCGCCAGCAGCCAAGTCTTGTGGAACACTGAAGCTTTCTTT. Protein product: CASSQVLWNTEAFF. V and J are TRBV4-3 and TRBJ1-1, with D hard to call. CDR1 is LGHNA and CDR2 is YSLEER in the germline V gene. Trimming took 1 base from V and 1 from J, leaving 7 bases between them. The CDR3 extends over 14 amino acids.

This clone was detected once. The genes are TRBV5-1 and TRBJ2-5; D is perhaps TRBD1 (5 bases). V shed 2 bases and J shed 2 bases, with 13 bases lying between them. Per the germline V gene, CDR1 is SGHRS and CDR2 is YFSETQ. CDR3 length: 15 residues. The CDR3 bases are TGCGCCAGCAGCTTAGCCCAGGGCGATCAAGAGACCCAGTACTTC. This codes for CASSLAQGDQETQYF.

The chain carries TRBV29-1 and TRBJ1-2, with D possibly TRBD1 on 6 matching bases. Germline assignment: CDR1 SQVTM and CDR2 ANQGSEA. The CDR3 runs 15 residues. The V end was cut by 7 bases, the J end by 4 bases, with 22 bases between. The CDR3 region has the DNA TGCAGCGGAGACGTTAGGACAGAGGAACTCTATGGCTACACCTTC. Translation: CSGDVRTEELYGYTF.